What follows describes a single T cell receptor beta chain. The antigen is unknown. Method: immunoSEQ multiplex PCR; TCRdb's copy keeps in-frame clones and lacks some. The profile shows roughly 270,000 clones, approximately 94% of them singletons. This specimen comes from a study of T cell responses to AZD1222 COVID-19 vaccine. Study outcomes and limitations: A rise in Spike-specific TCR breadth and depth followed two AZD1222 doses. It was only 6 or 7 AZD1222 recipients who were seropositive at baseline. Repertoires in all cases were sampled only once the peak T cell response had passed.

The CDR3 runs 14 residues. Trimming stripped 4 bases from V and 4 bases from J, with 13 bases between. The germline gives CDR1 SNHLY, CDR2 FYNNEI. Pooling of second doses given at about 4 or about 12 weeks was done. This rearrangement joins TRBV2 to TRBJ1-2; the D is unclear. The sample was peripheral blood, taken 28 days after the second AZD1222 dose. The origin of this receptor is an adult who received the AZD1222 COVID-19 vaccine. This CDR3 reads CASSALPDGYGYTF. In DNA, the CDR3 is TGTGCCAGCAGTGCACTCCCGGACGGCTATGGCTACACCTTC.